The 13 T cell receptor beta chains in this list originate from one sample, sequenced in a study of CD8 T cells in Susac syndrome. Random-hexamer reverse transcription was applied to roughly 0.45 to 1 ug RNA. Each CDR3 protein is one row after TCRdb ran MiXCR on the immunoSEQ multiplex PCR reads. This sample has more than 150,000 distinct CDR3 sequences, with around 95% found just once. Source material: CD4+ T cells from PBMCs. Receptors originate from a human donor in good health.

V is TRBV24-1 and J is TRBJ2-1; D unresolved. CDR1 and CDR2 (germline): KGHDR, SFDVKD. V lost 2 bases, J lost 7 bases, and 17 bases lay in between. There are 16 residues in the CDR3. This CDR3 is CATSDSEPLSQNEQFF. In DNA, the CDR3 is TGTGCCACCAGTGATTCTGAACCCCTGAGCCAGAATGAGCAGTTCTTC.

This rearrangement joins TRBV7-2 to TRBJ2-1; D is uncertain. The germline V and J ends were trimmed by 5 bases and 7 bases, with 15 bases remaining between them. The CDR3 runs 14 residues. Per the germline V gene, CDR1 is SGHTA and CDR2 is FQGNSA. Here the CDR3 DNA reads TGTGCCAGCAGCCCCCACCCCTCTGGGAATGAGCAGTTCTTC. Translated: CASSPHPSGNEQFF.

The gene calls are TRBV12-3 or TRBV12-4 and TRBJ1-5; weak D call: TRBD1 (5 bases). The CDR3 spans 14 residues. Trimming cost V 8 bases and J 0 bases, with 11 bases left between them. DNA of the CDR3: TGTGCCAGCGCGACAGCCTCTAGCAATCAGCCCCAGCATTTT. Protein: CASATASSNQPQHF.

V usage is TRBV7-9 and J usage is TRBJ1-2, with 7 bases that match TRBD1. CDR3 length: 16 amino acids. Trimming removed 5 bases from V and 0 bases from J; junction bases left unmatched: 9. CDR1 and CDR2 (germline): SEHNR, FQNEAQ (reference sequence). The CDR3 nucleotides are TGTGCCAGCAGCCCGACAGGGACGGGAGCTAACTATGGCTACACCTTC. It encodes CASSPTGTGANYGYTF.

The chain is built from TRBV3-1 and TRBJ2-2, with D hard to call. CDR3 length: 13 amino acids. Trimming left V 0 bases short and J 4 bases short, with 3 bases between. The germline V gene encodes CDR1 LGHDT and CDR2 YNNKEL (reference sequence). CDR3 sequence (DNA): TGTGCCAGCAGCCAAGACGGCACCGGGGAGCTGTTTTTT. Encoded protein: CASSQDGTGELFF.

The chain joins TRBV12-3 or TRBV12-4 to TRBJ1-2; D gene ambiguous. Trimming removed 6 bases from V and 2 bases from J, with 10 bases in between. The CDR3 covers 13 residues. CDR3 residues: CASRVTVNYGYTF. DNA of the CDR3: TGTGCCAGCAGGGTGACCGTAAACTATGGCTACACCTTC.

The chain has TRBV20-1 and TRBJ2-1; D gene uncertain. V was cut by 4 bases and J by 6 bases, with 10 bases left in between. CDR1 and CDR2 (germline): DFQATT, SNEGSKA (reference sequence). The CDR3 is made up of 12 amino acids. The CDR3 reads CSATVELNEQFF. The CDR3 bases are TGCAGTGCTACGGTCGAGCTCAATGAGCAGTTCTTC.

The chain joins TRBV5-1 to TRBJ1-2, with D possibly matching TRBD1 (6 bases). The CDR3 is made up of 14 amino acids. The germline CDR1 and CDR2 sequences are SGHRS and YFSETQ. Trimming took off 1 base at V and 8 bases at J, with 15 bases between the two ends. The CDR3 loop is CASSLRTAGRGYTF. DNA for the CDR3: TGCGCCAGCAGCTTGCGGACAGCCGGGCGAGGCTACACCTTC.

The chain carries TRBV20-1 and TRBJ1-1, with D perhaps TRBD1 (6 bases). Germline-derived CDR1 and CDR2 are DFQATT and SNEGSKA (reference sequence). V lost 7 bases, J lost 0 bases, and 12 bases lay in between. This CDR3 contains 13 residues. As DNA, the CDR3 is TGCAGTGTTGGGGACACCATGAACACTGAAGCTTTCTTT. This codes for CSVGDTMNTEAFF.

This chain connects TRBV5-1 to TRBJ2-1; D unresolved. V was shortened by 4 bases and J by 10 bases, with 18 bases between the two germline ends. The CDR3 has 14 amino acids. Germline V gene data show CDR1 as SGHRS and CDR2 as YFSETQ. CDR3 loop: CASSLSLFIGEQFF. The CDR3 coding sequence is TGCGCCAGCAGCCTAAGTTTGTTTATCGGGGAGCAGTTCTTC.

The V gene is TRBV20-1, the J gene TRBJ1-1; no clear D gene. V lost 3 bases, J lost 5 bases, and 7 bases lay in between. Germline V lookup: CDR1 DFQATT, CDR2 SNEGSKA (reference sequence). This CDR3 is 11 amino acids long. CDR3 protein: CSARARTEAFF. For the CDR3, the DNA is TGCAGTGCTAGGGCGAGAACTGAAGCTTTCTTT.

This clonotype was seen just once. The rearrangement links TRBV18 to TRBJ1-1; D may be TRBD1 (5 bases). Germline V lookup: CDR1 KGHSH, CDR2 LQKENI. The V and J ends lost 6 bases and 2 bases respectively, with 13 bases between them. The CDR3 length is 14 residues. Here the CDR3 reads CASSLSRVNTEAFF. Here the CDR3 DNA reads TGTGCCAGCTCCCTTTCCAGGGTCAACACTGAAGCTTTCTTT.

This chain connects TRBV15 to TRBJ1-1; D not certain. In germline, CDR1 is LNHNV, CDR2 YYDKDF (reference sequence). V shed 0 bases and J shed 11 bases, with 10 bases lying between them. This CDR3 is 12 amino acids long. DNA of the CDR3: TGTGCCACCAGCAGAGATGGGTTCGGCGCTTTCTTT. Protein product: CATSRDGFGAFF.